These 2 T cell receptor beta chains share one sample of origin, sequenced in a study of blood T cell repertoires in COVID-19. Profiling relied on immunoSEQ multiplex PCR, and the TCRdb table lists in-frame clones only, not all of them. The table has around 270,000 clones, roughly 84% seen once; the top ten hold around 4.2%. The sample consisted of peripheral blood. These receptor sequences come from a man aged 55 to 70 with acute or convalescent COVID-19.

V usage is TRBV2 and J usage is TRBJ1-4; maybe TRBD1 (5 bases). The germline V and J ends were trimmed by 4 bases and 5 bases, with 17 bases remaining between them. CDR1 and CDR2 from the germline V gene are SNHLY and FYNNEI. This CDR3 spans 16 amino acids. CDR3 bases: TGTGCCAGCAGTGGGCAGGGAAGTAGAGTCAATGAAAAACTGTTTTTT. Translation gives CASSGQGSRVNEKLFF. Filled out from reference TRBV2 and TRBJ1-4, the complete variable domain reads EPEVTQTPSHQVTQMGQEVILRCVPISNHLYFYWYRQILGQKVEFLVSFYNNEISEKSEIFDDQFSVERPDGSNFTLKIRSTKLEDSAMYFCASSGQGSRVNEKLFFGSGTQLSVL.

This chain connects TRBV24-1 to TRBJ2-3; TRBD2 might be the D (6 bases). The germline V gene has CDR1 KGHDR and CDR2 SFDVKD. Trimming pared 5 bases from V and 6 bases from J, leaving 14 bases between. The CDR3 covers 14 residues. The CDR3 DNA sequence: TGTGCCACCAGTGGGAGGGGAGAAGTGGATACGCAGTATTTT. It yields the protein CATSGRGEVDTQYF.